The 2 T cell receptor beta chains below all came from one sample that was sequenced in a study of T cell responses to AZD1222 COVID-19 vaccine. The repertoire was sequenced with immunoSEQ multiplex PCR; TCRdb's copy has only in-frame clones and lacks some. The sample lists tens of thousands of clones; 80% to 95% were seen once. Sample: peripheral blood, taken 28 days after the second AZD1222 dose. These TCRs come from an adult who received the AZD1222 COVID-19 vaccine.

J is TRBJ2-2 and V is TRBV4-1; TRBD1 might be the D (5 bases). Germline-derived CDR1 and CDR2 are MGHRA and YSYEKL. The CDR3 loop spans 14 amino acids. Trimming pared 6 bases from V and 5 bases from J, leaving 13 bases between. In DNA, the CDR3 is TGCGCCAGCAGGACAGCTTTTGGAACCGGGGAGCTGTTTTTT. It specifies CASRTAFGTGELFF.

V gene TRBV30 combines with J gene TRBJ1-1; possible D gene TRBD1, 5 bases. The V end lost 4 bases, the J end lost 4 bases, and 13 bases lay between the germline ends. CDR3 length equals 13 residues. Germline lookup yields CDR1 GTSNPN and CDR2 SVGIG (reference sequence). CDR3 amino acids: CAWTRGVGTEAFF. Written as DNA, the CDR3 is TGTGCCTGGACTCGGGGGGTGGGCACTGAAGCTTTCTTT.